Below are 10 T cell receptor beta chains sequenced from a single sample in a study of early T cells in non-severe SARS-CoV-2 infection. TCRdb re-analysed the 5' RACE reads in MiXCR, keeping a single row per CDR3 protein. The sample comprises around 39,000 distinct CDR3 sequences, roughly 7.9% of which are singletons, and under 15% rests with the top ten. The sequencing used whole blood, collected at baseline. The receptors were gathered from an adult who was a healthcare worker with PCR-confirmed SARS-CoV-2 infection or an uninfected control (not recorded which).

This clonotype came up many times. DNA for the CDR3: TGTGCCAGCAGCCCGTTAGCGACGGTGAACACTGAAGCTTTCTTT. It encodes CASSPLATVNTEAFF. The V and J genes are TRBV11-2 and TRBJ1-1; D gene unclear. The germline V gene encodes CDR1 SGHAT and CDR2 FQNNGV. V was trimmed by 5 bases and J by 0 bases, leaving 13 bases between them. This CDR3 comprises 15 residues.

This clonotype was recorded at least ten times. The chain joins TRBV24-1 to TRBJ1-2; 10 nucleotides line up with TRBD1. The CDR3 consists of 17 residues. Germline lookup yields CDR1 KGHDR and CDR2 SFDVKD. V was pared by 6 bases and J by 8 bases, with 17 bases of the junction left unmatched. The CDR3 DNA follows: TGTGCCACCAGTAGACGTTCTTTCGCCGGGACAGGGGACGGCTACACCTTC. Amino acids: CATSRRSFAGTGDGYTF.

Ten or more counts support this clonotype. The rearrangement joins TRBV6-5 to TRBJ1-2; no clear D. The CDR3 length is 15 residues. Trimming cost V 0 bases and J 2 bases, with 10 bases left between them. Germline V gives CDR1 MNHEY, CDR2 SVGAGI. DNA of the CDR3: TGTGCCAGCAGTTACTCGTCGGCAGGAAACTATGGCTACACCTTC. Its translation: CASSYSSAGNYGYTF.

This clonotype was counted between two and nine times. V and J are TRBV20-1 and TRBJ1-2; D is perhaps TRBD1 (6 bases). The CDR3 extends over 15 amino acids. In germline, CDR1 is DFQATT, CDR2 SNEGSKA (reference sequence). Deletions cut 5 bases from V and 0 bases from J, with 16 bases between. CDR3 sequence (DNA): TGCAGTGCTCCCTCCGGGACACTTACTAACTATGGCTACACCTTC. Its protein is CSAPSGTLTNYGYTF.

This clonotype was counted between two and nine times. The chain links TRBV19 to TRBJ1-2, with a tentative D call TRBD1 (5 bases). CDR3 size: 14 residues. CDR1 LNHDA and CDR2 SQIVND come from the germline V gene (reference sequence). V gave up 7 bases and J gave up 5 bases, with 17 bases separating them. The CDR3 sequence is CASIATVRPYGYTF. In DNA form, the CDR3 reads TGTGCCAGTATTGCGACAGTAAGACCATATGGCTACACCTTC.

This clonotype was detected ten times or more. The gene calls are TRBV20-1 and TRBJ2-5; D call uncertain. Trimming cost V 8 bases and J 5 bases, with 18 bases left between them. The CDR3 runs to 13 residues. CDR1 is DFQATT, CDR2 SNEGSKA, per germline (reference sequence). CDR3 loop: CSPPVGFTETQYF. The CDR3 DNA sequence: TGCAGTCCTCCTGTGGGCTTTACGGAGACCCAGTACTTC.

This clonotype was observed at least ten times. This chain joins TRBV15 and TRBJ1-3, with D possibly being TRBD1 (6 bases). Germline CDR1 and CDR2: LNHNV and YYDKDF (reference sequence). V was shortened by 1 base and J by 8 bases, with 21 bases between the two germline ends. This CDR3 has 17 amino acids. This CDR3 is CATSRGVGRDPGDTIYF. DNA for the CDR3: TGTGCCACCAGCAGAGGAGTGGGCCGGGACCCAGGGGACACCATATATTTT.

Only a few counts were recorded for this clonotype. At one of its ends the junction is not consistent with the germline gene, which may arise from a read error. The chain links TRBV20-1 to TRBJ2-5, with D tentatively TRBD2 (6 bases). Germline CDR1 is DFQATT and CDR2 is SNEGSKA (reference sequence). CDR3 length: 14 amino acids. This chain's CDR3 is CSVRVVGGQETQYF. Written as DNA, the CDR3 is TGCAGTGTTAGAGTTGTGGGGGGCCAAGAGACCCAGTACTTC.

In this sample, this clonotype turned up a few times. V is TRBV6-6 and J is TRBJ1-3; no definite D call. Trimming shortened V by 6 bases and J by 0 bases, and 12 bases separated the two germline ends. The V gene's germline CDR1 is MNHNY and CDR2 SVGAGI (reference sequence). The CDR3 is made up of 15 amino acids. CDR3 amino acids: CASSPGRNSGNTIYF. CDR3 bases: TGTGCCAGCAGCCCCGGACGGAACTCTGGAAACACCATATATTTT.

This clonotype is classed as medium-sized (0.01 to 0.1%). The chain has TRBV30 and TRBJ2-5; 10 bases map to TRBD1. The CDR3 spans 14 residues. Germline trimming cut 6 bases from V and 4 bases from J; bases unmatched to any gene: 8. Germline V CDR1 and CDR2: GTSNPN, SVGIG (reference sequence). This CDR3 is CACGTGEKGETQYF. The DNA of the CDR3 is TGTGCCTGCGGGACAGGGGAAAAGGGAGAGACCCAGTACTTC.